One and the same sample provided the 26 T cell receptor beta chains below, sequenced in a study of CD8+ T cells in alopecia areata. cDNA serving as the sequencing template came from extracted, reverse transcribed RNA. Assay used: immunoSEQ multiplex PCR; TCRdb lists only in-frame clones, some missing. Among roughly 100,000 clones, more than 75% were seen once, and the ten largest hold 11%. Noted treatment: oral pan-JAK inhibitor, 5-10 mg twice daily. The sample in question was CD8+ T cells sorted from blood, obtained at approximately week 30, from a patient treated with tofacitinib. Receptors originate from a human donor with alopecia areata.

This chain joins TRBV5-4 and TRBJ2-7; D uncertain. Germline V gene sequence: CDR1 SGHNT, CDR2 YYREEE (reference sequence). This CDR3 contains 14 residues. V was trimmed by 1 base and J by 6 bases, leaving 14 bases between them. Here the CDR3 DNA reads TGTGCCAGCAGCTTGTCGTCGCTTAGTACCGAGCAGTACTTC. Its translation is CASSLSSLSTEQYF. Full variable domain (rest looked up from reference TRBV5-4 and TRBJ2-7): ETGVTQSPTHLIKTRGQQVTLRCSSQSGHNTVSWYQQALGQGPQFIFQYYREEENGRGNFPPRFSGLQFPNYSSELNVNALELDDSALYLCASSLSSLSTEQYFGPGTRLTVT.

The V and J genes are TRBV29-1 and TRBJ2-2; D may match TRBD1 or TRBD2 (5 bases each). The germline CDR1 and CDR2 sequences are SQVTM and ANQGSEA. V was cut by 1 base and J by 7 bases, with 16 bases left in between. The length of the CDR3 is 15 residues. The chain's CDR3 is CSVEVAGGGVGELFF. CDR3 coding DNA: TGCAGCGTTGAAGTGGCCGGTGGGGGTGTCGGGGAGCTGTTTTTT.

The V gene is TRBV25-1, the J gene TRBJ1-2, with unresolved D. The CDR3 covers 12 residues. Trimming pared 4 bases from V and 5 bases from J, leaving 8 bases between. CDR1 MGHDK and CDR2 SYGVNS come from the germline V gene. The CDR3 sequence is CASSVAAYGYTF. The CDR3 DNA reads TGTGCCAGCAGTGTGGCAGCGTATGGCTACACCTTC.

This chain uses TRBV7-9 with TRBJ2-7; 9 nucleotides align to TRBD1. After removal of 8 bases from V and 6 bases from J, the junction contained 8 bases not matched to a gene. The CDR3 is 13 amino acids. The germline V gene encodes CDR1 SEHNR and CDR2 FQNEAQ (reference sequence). In DNA form, the CDR3 reads TGTGCCAGCTTCGGGACAGGGTTCGCCGAGCAGTACTTC. Amino acid sequence: CASFGTGFAEQYF.

The rearrangement joins TRBV10-3 to TRBJ2-7; D is possibly TRBD2 (6 bases). The CDR3 has 12 amino acids. Germline V gives CDR1 ENHRY, CDR2 SYGVKD. V shed 8 bases and J shed 5 bases, with 13 bases lying between them. CDR3 region: CAISTGVDEQYF. DNA of the CDR3: TGTGCCATCTCTACGGGAGTCGACGAGCAGTACTTC.

This clone is a singleton in its sample. This chain joins TRBV27 and TRBJ2-1; D is unclear. The V gene's germline CDR1 is MNHEY and CDR2 SMNVEV (reference sequence). V was shortened by 4 bases and J by 8 bases, with 21 bases between the two germline ends. This CDR3 spans 16 amino acids. CDR3 DNA sequence: TGTGCCAGCAGTTCCCCCTGGGGTTTGAGAGTGGATGAGCAGTTCTTC. This codes for CASSSPWGLRVDEQFF.

The CDR3 DNA sequence: TGTGCCAGCAGCCCTACTAGCACCGATGAGCAGTTCTTC. Its translation is CASSPTSTDEQFF. The chain has TRBV14 and TRBJ2-1, with a tentative D call TRBD2 (6 bases). The CDR3 runs 13 residues. CDR1 and CDR2 from the germline V gene are SGHDN and FVKESK. Trimming shortened V by 4 bases and J by 8 bases, and 12 bases separated the two germline ends.

The rearrangement links TRBV6-6 to TRBJ2-7, with D tentatively TRBD2 (6 bases). Trimming cost V 7 bases and J 4 bases, with 14 bases left between them. CDR3 length: 13 amino acids. CDR1 is MNHNY and CDR2 is SVGAGI in the germline V gene (reference sequence). The CDR3 bases are TGTGCCAGCACTCCGGGACTTAGGTACGAGCAGTACTTC. As protein: CASTPGLRYEQYF.

The chain is built from TRBV7-8 and TRBJ2-2, with D perhaps TRBD2 (6 bases). The germline V gene has CDR1 SGHVS and CDR2 FQNEAQ. The CDR3 is 12 amino acids. With 7 bases removed from V and 4 bases from J, the gap between germline ends came to 7 bases. CDR3: CASMRGTGELFF. CDR3 DNA sequence: TGTGCCAGCATGCGGGGCACCGGGGAGCTGTTTTTT.

V and J are TRBV9 and TRBJ2-1, with TRBD2 matching over 8 bases. CDR1 SGDLS and CDR2 YYNGEE come from the germline V gene. Trimming cost V 1 base and J 2 bases; bases outside gene matches: 5. The CDR3 is made up of 16 amino acids. Here the CDR3 DNA reads TGTGCCAGCAGCGTAACTACTAGCGGAGCCTACAATGAGCAGTTCTTC. Translation: CASSVTTSGAYNEQFF.

The V call is TRBV6-5, the J call TRBJ2-7; a possible D gene is TRBD2 (5 bases). Germline V gene lookup returns CDR1 MNHEY and CDR2 SVGAGI. Trimming took off 2 bases at V and 7 bases at J, with 12 bases between the two ends. CDR3 length: 13 amino acids. The CDR3 nucleotides are TGTGCCAGCAGTTACGGTTCGGGGTTGGAGCAGTACTTC. It is translated as CASSYGSGLEQYF.

The rearrangement uses TRBV27 and TRBJ1-6, with no clear D. This CDR3 contains 15 residues. The V end lost 2 bases, the J end lost 10 bases, and 15 bases lay between the germline ends. CDR1 is MNHEY, CDR2 SMNVEV, per germline (reference sequence). The CDR3 DNA reads as TGTGCCAGCAGTTTACGCCGTATGGTGTTCTCACCCCTCCACTTT. It translates to CASSLRRMVFSPLHF.

The CDR3 DNA reads TGTGCCAGCAGCGTGGACTACCAGCTCCACTACGAGCAGTACTTC. Translating it yields CASSVDYQLHYEQYF. The J gene is TRBJ2-7, the V gene TRBV9, with a weak D call TRBD2 (6 bases). This CDR3 is built from 15 residues. The V gene lost 2 bases and the J gene lost 3 bases, with 15 bases spanning the gap. Germline V lookup: CDR1 SGDLS, CDR2 YYNGEE. The full variable domain, rest sourced from reference TRBV9 and TRBJ2-7, is DSGVTQTPKHLITATGQRVTLRCSPRSGDLSVYWYQQSLDQGLQFLIQYYNGEERAKGNILERFSAQQFPDLHSELNLSSLELGDSALYFCASSVDYQLHYEQYFGPGTRLTVT.

The CDR3 loop reads CASSRTGNEQYF. The CDR3 nucleotides are TGTGCCAGCAGCCGGACAGGGAACGAGCAGTACTTC. The chain uses TRBV7-9 and TRBJ2-7; 8 bases map to TRBD1. Germline CDR1 is SEHNR and CDR2 is FQNEAQ (reference sequence). The CDR3 has 12 residues. V lost 5 bases and J lost 5; bases outside the gene matches: 2.

The V call is TRBV27, the J call TRBJ2-7; 9 nucleotides align to TRBD1. Losses at the gene ends were 3 bases for V and 9 bases for J; bases not matched to a gene: 9. The CDR3 has 14 amino acids. Germline values: CDR1 MNHEY, CDR2 SMNVEV (reference sequence). CDR3 sequence (DNA): TGTGCCAGCAGTTTGTTGGGACAGGGAAGGGGGCAGTACTTC. Its translation is CASSLLGQGRGQYF.

The chain links TRBV6-5 to TRBJ2-2, with 8 bases lining up with TRBD1. Trimming at V came to 2 bases and at J to 1 base, leaving 3 bases not matched to a gene. There are 16 residues in the CDR3. Germline CDR1 and CDR2: MNHEY and SVGAGI. CDR3 bases: TGTGCCAGCAGTTACCCCGACAGGGGGAACACCGGGGAGCTGTTTTTT. It encodes CASSYPDRGNTGELFF.

The rearrangement uses TRBV30 and TRBJ2-1; TRBD1 is a possible D gene (6 bases). CDR3 size: 13 residues. Germline CDR1 reads GTSNPN; CDR2 reads SVGIG (reference sequence). The V and J ends lost 2 bases and 6 bases respectively, with 11 bases between them. The CDR3 sequence: CAWSMVGGNEQFF. CDR3 sequence (DNA): TGTGCCTGGAGTATGGTAGGGGGCAATGAGCAGTTCTTC.

This chain connects TRBV7-9 to TRBJ2-7; TRBD2 is a possible D gene (6 bases). Looked up from germline, CDR1 is SEHNR and CDR2 is FQNEAQ (reference sequence). V gave up 4 bases and J gave up 4 bases, with 11 bases separating them. The CDR3 is 13 residues long. Written as DNA, the CDR3 is TGTGCCAGCAGCTCCCCGGGGGAATACGAGCAGTACTTC. It encodes CASSSPGEYEQYF.

The chain combines TRBV7-8 with TRBJ2-1; D unclear. The CDR3 sequence is 13 residues long. Deletions cut 1 base from V and 9 bases from J, with 10 bases between. The V gene's germline CDR1 is SGHVS and CDR2 FQNEAQ. CDR3 bases: TGTGCCAGCAGCTTAGAATCGCCCGGTGAGCAGTTCTTC. It translates to CASSLESPGEQFF.

The chain couples TRBV2 to TRBJ2-5; 12 bases fit TRBD2. With V trimmed by 0 bases and J by 3 bases, 2 bases remained unmatched. Germline values: CDR1 SNHLY, CDR2 FYNNEI. The length of the CDR3 is 16 residues. The CDR3 DNA is TGTGCCAGCAGTGAAGCGAGACTAGCGGGAGAAGAGACCCAGTACTTC. Translation gives CASSEARLAGEETQYF.

The rearrangement uses TRBV27 and TRBJ1-5, with no clear D. CDR1 is MNHEY and CDR2 is SMNVEV in the germline V gene (reference sequence). This CDR3 contains 15 residues. Between the trimmed V and J ends, which lost 1 base and 2 bases, there was a span of 9 bases. The CDR3 coding sequence is TGTGCCAGCAGTTTATGGGCCGGAGGCAATCAGCCCCAGCATTTT. It translates to CASSLWAGGNQPQHF.

The chain joins TRBV29-1 to TRBJ2-3; 10 bases fit TRBD1. This CDR3 is 15 amino acids long. Germline V gene lookup returns CDR1 SQVTM and CDR2 ANQGSEA. With V trimmed by 7 bases and J by 0 bases, 7 bases remained unmatched. This CDR3 is CSAYGTGASTDTQYF. CDR3 in DNA: TGCAGCGCTTATGGGACAGGGGCAAGCACAGATACGCAGTATTTT.

V gene TRBV27 combines with J gene TRBJ2-2; 7 bases line up with TRBD1. V was clipped by 4 bases and J by 5 bases; unmatched bases: 4. The CDR3 covers 14 residues. Per the germline V gene, CDR1 is MNHEY and CDR2 is SMNVEV (reference sequence). DNA of the CDR3: TGTGCCAGCAGTTCAGGGGGACATACCGGGGAGCTGTTTTTT. It specifies CASSSGGHTGELFF.

DNA for the CDR3: TGTGCCAGCAGTGAATCGGGCAGGGGTCCCTACGAGCAGTACTTC. This codes for CASSESGRGPYEQYF. The rearrangement joins TRBV6-1 to TRBJ2-7, with D possibly TRBD1 on 6 matching bases. Per germline, CDR1 MNHNS and CDR2 SASEGT. The CDR3 consists of 15 residues. V was pared by 2 bases and J by 2 bases, with 13 bases between.

The chain couples TRBV2 to TRBJ1-2, with TRBD1 as a possible D gene (5 bases). The ends were cut back, 3 bases at V and 8 bases at J, with 16 bases in the middle. The CDR3 extends over 14 amino acids. Per the germline V gene, CDR1 is SNHLY and CDR2 is FYNNEI. The CDR3 coding sequence is TGTGCCAGCAGTGATTCCGGCCAGGGTGAGGGCTACACCTTC. As protein: CASSDSGQGEGYTF.

The rearrangement links TRBV27 to TRBJ2-3, with D hard to call. This CDR3 has 14 amino acids. Deletions cut 0 bases from V and 3 bases from J, with 7 bases between. From germline, CDR1 is MNHEY and CDR2 SMNVEV (reference sequence). The CDR3 protein is CASSLSSLTDTQYF. CDR3 in DNA: TGTGCCAGCAGTTTATCATCACTTACAGATACGCAGTATTTT.